A single sample gave rise to the 10 T cell receptor beta chains below, sequenced in a study of beta chain features in type 1 diabetes. Every isolated RNA sample was fully reverse transcribed, so sequencing captured expressed TCRB transcripts. Sequencing used immunoSEQ multiplex PCR; TCRdb keeps in-frame clones, though not all of them. The data hold some 270,000 clones, with 13% to 15% observed a single time. The specimen was naive CD4+ T cells from blood. These receptors were taken from a woman in her thirties or forties in good health.

In the case of this clone: The same CDR3 also results from other DNA sequences found in this sample. V gene TRBV5-1 combines with J gene TRBJ1-5; 8 bases map to TRBD1. The CDR3 loop spans 15 amino acids. The junction had 3 bases not matched to a gene; V was cut back by 0 bases and J by 4 bases. Germline assignment: CDR1 SGHRS and CDR2 YFSETQ. The CDR3 DNA sequence: TGCGCCAGCAGCTTGGGGGACAGGATTAATCAGCCCCAGCATTTT. Amino acids: CASSLGDRINQPQHF.

CDR3 nucleotide sequence: TGCGCCAGCAGCCGTACAGGGGAAGGGGGCTACACCTTC. It codes for CASSRTGEGGYTF. The rearrangement links TRBV4-1 to TRBJ1-2, with 7 nucleotides matching TRBD1. J gave up 8 bases and V 4 bases, and 7 bases lay outside the gene matches. Germline values: CDR1 MGHRA, CDR2 YSYEKL. The CDR3 contains 13 residues.

The genes are TRBV1 and TRBJ2-1; the table calls TRBD2, which could not be checked here. TRBV1 is a documented pseudogene. There are 11 residues in the CDR3. CDR3 bases: TGCACCGGCAGGCCGAGGAATGAGCAGTTCTTC. Translation: CTGRPRNEQFF.

The rearrangement joins TRBV29-1 to TRBJ2-5; TRBD2 agrees at 7 bases. This CDR3 is 12 amino acids long. Germline lookup yields CDR1 SQVTM and CDR2 ANQGSEA. V trimming: 6 bases; J trimming: 4 bases; junction bases outside the gene matches: 5. The DNA for the CDR3 is TGCAGCGTAATAGCGGGCGGAGAGACCCAGTACTTC. This translates into CSVIAGGETQYF. The full variable domain, its missing parts supplied by reference TRBV29-1 and TRBJ2-5, is SAVISQKPSRDICQRGTSLTIQCQVDSQVTMMFWYRQQPGQSLTLIATANQGSEATYESGFVIDKFPISRPNLTFSTLTVSNMSPEDSSIYLCSVIAGGETQYFGPGTRLLVL.

This clone was seen a handful of times. The genes are TRBV28 and TRBJ2-5; 9 nucleotides agree with TRBD2. The J call is uncertain, as TRBJ2-7 better fits the DNA end. Germline CDR1 is MDHEN and CDR2 is SYDVKM. This CDR3 is built from 14 residues. CDR3 amino acids: CASRAGLATYEQYF. For the CDR3, the DNA is TGTGCCAGCAGAGCGGGACTAGCAACCTACGAGCAGTACTTC.

The V call is TRBV7-7, the J call TRBJ2-6; D is ambiguous. The germline V gene has CDR1 SSHAT and CDR2 FNYEAQ (reference sequence). The CDR3 consists of 16 residues. V lost 1 base and J lost 2, with 9 bases in between. CDR3 sequence reads: CASSLGATAGANVLTF. In DNA form, the CDR3 reads TGTGCCAGCAGCTTAGGGGCCACGGCTGGGGCCAACGTCCTGACTTTC.

The V gene is TRBV29-1, the J gene TRBJ1-3; 9 bases map to TRBD1. CDR3 length equals 14 residues. Germline V gene data show CDR1 as SQVTM and CDR2 as ANQGSEA. The trim removed 6 bases at V and 4 bases at J, leaving 7 bases unmatched. The CDR3 here is CSVTTGGLGNTIYF. The CDR3 bases are TGCAGCGTGACGACAGGGGGTCTAGGAAACACCATATATTTT.

This clone was detected only a few times. The J gene is TRBJ2-2, the V gene TRBV9; 9 nucleotides agree with TRBD1. The CDR3 length is 16 residues. CDR1 and CDR2 from the germline V gene are SGDLS and YYNGEE. The junction had 10 bases not matched to a gene; V was cut back by 4 bases and J by 6 bases. CDR3 coding DNA: TGTGCCAGCAGCTCACCCCGGGACAGGGCTTCCGGGGAGCTGTTTTTT. Encoded protein: CASSSPRDRASGELFF.

This chain links TRBV6-1 with TRBJ1-1; D might be TRBD1 (5 bases). The CDR3 is 14 amino acids. CDR1 is MNHNS and CDR2 is SASEGT in the germline V gene. Trimming removed 0 bases from V and 7 bases from J, with 12 bases in between. The CDR3 nucleotides read TGTGCCAGCAGTGAAGCTGGGGCCTGGGGTGAAGCTTTCTTT. Protein product: CASSEAGAWGEAFF.

This clone came up once. V usage is TRBV12-5 and J usage is TRBJ1-1, with a tentative D call TRBD1 (6 bases). The V gene's germline CDR1 is LGHNT and CDR2 FRNRAP. The CDR3 covers 14 residues. Trimming left V 6 bases short and J 6 bases short, with 17 bases between. In DNA, the CDR3 is TGTGCTAGTGGAACGATCAGGGGAAGCTCTGAAGCTTTCTTT. Protein sequence: CASGTIRGSSEAFF. Combining the CDR3 with reference TRBV12-5 and TRBJ1-1 gives the whole variable domain DARVTQTPRHKVTEMGQEVTMRCQPILGHNTVFWYRQTMMQGLELLAYFRNRAPLDDSGMPKDRFSAEMPDATLATLKIQPSEPRDSAVYFCASGTIRGSSEAFFGQGTRLTVV.